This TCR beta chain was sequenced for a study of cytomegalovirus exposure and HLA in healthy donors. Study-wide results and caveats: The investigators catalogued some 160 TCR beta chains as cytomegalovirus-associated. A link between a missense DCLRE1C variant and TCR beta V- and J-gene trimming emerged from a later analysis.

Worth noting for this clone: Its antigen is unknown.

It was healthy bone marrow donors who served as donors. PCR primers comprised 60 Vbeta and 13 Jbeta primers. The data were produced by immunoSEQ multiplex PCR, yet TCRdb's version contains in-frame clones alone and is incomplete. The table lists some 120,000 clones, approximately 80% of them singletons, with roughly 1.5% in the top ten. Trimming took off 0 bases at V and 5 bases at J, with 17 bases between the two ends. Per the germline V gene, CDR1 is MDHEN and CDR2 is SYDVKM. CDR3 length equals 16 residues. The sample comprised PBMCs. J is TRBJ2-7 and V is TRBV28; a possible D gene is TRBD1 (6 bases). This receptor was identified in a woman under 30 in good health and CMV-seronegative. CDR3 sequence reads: CASSLWSGTSTHEQYF. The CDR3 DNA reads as TGTGCCAGCAGTTTATGGTCCGGGACATCGACCCACGAGCAGTACTTC.